This T cell receptor beta chain stems from a study of blood T cells in healthy people across ages. Germline values: CDR1 ENHRY, CDR2 SYGVKD. This CDR3 region has 13 residues. V was clipped by 0 bases and J by 10 bases, with 11 bases between them. The table lists this clonotype with many counts. Alongside a J-beta primer mix, a sample-barcoded 5' primer served in a second PCR lasting roughly 7 to 11 cycles. TCRdb used MiXCR to reprocess the 5' RACE reads, holding one entry per CDR3 protein. The sample yields 660,000 or so distinct CDR3 sequences, around three fifths seen once. The receptor was isolated from a man in his 60s in good health. The sequenced sample was blood. This chain uses TRBV10-3 with TRBJ2-3; D ambiguous. The CDR3 sequence: CAISESAETPQYF. The DNA of the CDR3 is TGTGCCATCAGTGAGTCGGCGGAGACCCCGCAGTATTTT.